This T cell receptor beta chain was obtained from a study of blood T cell repertoires in COVID-19. The V gene end was trimmed by 0 bases and the J gene end by 2 bases; junction bases not matched to a gene: 7. The germline CDR1 and CDR2 sequences are SGHRS and YFSETQ. This CDR3 is 17 amino acids long. Per the authors' pipeline: Using reference gene primer amplification, nucleated cell counts were estimated. Repertoires were generated with immunoSEQ multiplex PCR, while TCRdb's copy carries only in-frame clones and drops some. V and J calls and clone size are given by that table; D and trimming were obtained from the DNA. Of about 250,000 clones listed, 80% to 90% are singletons.

Material for sequencing was PBMCs or T cells enriched from blood (not recorded which). The chain recombines TRBV5-1 with TRBJ2-3; TRBD2 matches at 9 bases. The clonotype comes from a man in his forties who had recovered from COVID-19. CDR3 sequence: CASSLVHSGSNTDTQYF. CDR3 DNA: TGCGCCAGCAGCTTGGTACATAGCGGGAGTAACACAGATACGCAGTATTTT. Full variable domain (rest looked up from reference TRBV5-1 and TRBJ2-3): KAGVTQTPRYLIKTRGQQVTLSCSPISGHRSVSWYQQTPGQGLQFLFEYFSETQRNKGNFPGRFSGRQFSNSRSEMNVSTLELGDSALYLCASSLVHSGSNTDTQYFGPGTRLTVL.